Listed below are T cell receptor beta chains from one sample, sequenced in a study of cytomegalovirus exposure and HLA in healthy donors. This table comes from immunoSEQ multiplex PCR, and its TCRdb copy is limited to in-frame clones, with some not included. The sample records over 150,000 clones, just under 80% being singletons. Sample: PBMCs. The receptors here all came from a woman between 45 and 65 years old in good health and CMV-seronegative. Both conserved end residues are part of each CDR3. The order of the fields is CDR3 protein, V gene, J gene, CDR3 length.

CASSVSGLSTGELFF,TRBV9,TRBJ2-2,15
CASSLERYNEQFF,TRBV7-6,TRBJ2-1,13
CASSPGTGNQPQHF,TRBV5-1,TRBJ1-5,14
CASSSGWETQYF,TRBV7-2,TRBJ2-5,12
CASSPHGRGSQETQYF,TRBV28,TRBJ2-5,16
CASSLDRGKTGELFF,TRBV11-3,TRBJ2-2,15
CASSLTPGGFETQYF,TRBV7-9,TRBJ2-5,15
CASSPEDTYGYTF,TRBV18,TRBJ1-2,13
CASSSYSGHSGNTIYF,TRBV7-6,TRBJ1-3,16
CASSLVRLAGKETQYF,TRBV7-6,TRBJ2-5,16
CASSQWHEKLFF,TRBV16,TRBJ1-4,12
CATGSGGRRNIQYF,TRBV15,TRBJ2-4,14
CASSMGQGIRETQYF,TRBV19,TRBJ2-5,15
CASSQGIAGPLPKQYF,TRBV4-2,TRBJ2-7,16
CNAMEADTQYF,TRBV20-1,TRBJ2-3,11
CASSLRAGTGNTIYF,TRBV27,TRBJ1-3,15
CASSLRLAGVGQYF,TRBV28,TRBJ2-7,14
CSVVADGDSPLHF,TRBV29-1,TRBJ1-6,13
CASSYRLSLGSDTQYF,TRBV6-5,TRBJ2-3,16
CSVDIGTRNTEAFF,TRBV29-1,TRBJ1-1,14
CASSLSGGLEGGYTF,TRBV28,TRBJ1-2,15
CASSLRQGGGYTF,TRBV6-5,TRBJ1-2,13
CASSGEDRGIPYEQYF,TRBV9,TRBJ2-7,16
CASSLWRTTINWNSEAFF,TRBV5-1,TRBJ1-1,18
CASSLGGQGSLEQYF,TRBV28,TRBJ2-7,15
CASSQFLAGGTDTQYF,TRBV4-2,TRBJ2-3,16
CASSERTGGWVNEQFF,TRBV6-1,TRBJ2-1,16
CASSLTRQGAYEQYF,TRBV7-8,TRBJ2-7,15
CASTNGQPPYEQYF,TRBV10-1,TRBJ2-7,14
CASSVNQETQYF,TRBV6-1,TRBJ2-5,12
CASSNTNQPQHF,TRBV28,TRBJ1-5,12
CASSLGQQNTGELFF,TRBV5-1,TRBJ2-2,15
CASSLLGGGNEQFF,TRBV28,TRBJ2-1,14
CATYRGGWQDTQYF,TRBV25-1,TRBJ2-3,14
CATSRTGGSSLNQPQHF,TRBV19,TRBJ1-5,17
CAHSLSAYNEQFF,TRBV28,TRBJ2-1,13
CASSAGGGTEAFF,TRBV10-2,TRBJ1-1,13
CASSWGGDSNQPQHF,TRBV5-1,TRBJ1-5,15
CASSRDRPYEQYF,TRBV5-1,TRBJ2-7,13
CASNTGGANTEAFF,TRBV2,TRBJ1-1,14
CARGSGNEQFF,TRBV30,TRBJ2-1,11
CASSWDSRELFF,TRBV7-9,TRBJ1-4,12
CASSVLVDYGYTF,TRBV9,TRBJ1-2,13
CASSLNAGGIAFF,TRBV27,TRBJ1-1,13
CASRWGRGVQETQYF,TRBV7-9,TRBJ2-5,15
CAISDAGGSYNEQFF,TRBV10-3,TRBJ2-1,15
CASREGGYNEQFF,TRBV5-4,TRBJ2-1,13
CASSLDLGGYEQYF,TRBV5-1,TRBJ2-7,14
CATSRDLENYGYTF,TRBV15,TRBJ1-2,14
CASSSGTSGISSYNEQFF,TRBV18,TRBJ2-1,18
CASRTGTGANVLTF,TRBV27,TRBJ2-6,14
CATGQGTNSGANVLTF,TRBV23-1,TRBJ2-6,16
CASKVAGDSYNEQFF,TRBV2,TRBJ2-1,15
CASTVTGTSGKQFF,TRBV5-1,TRBJ2-1,14
CASRGTSGLTGELFF,TRBV9,TRBJ2-2,15